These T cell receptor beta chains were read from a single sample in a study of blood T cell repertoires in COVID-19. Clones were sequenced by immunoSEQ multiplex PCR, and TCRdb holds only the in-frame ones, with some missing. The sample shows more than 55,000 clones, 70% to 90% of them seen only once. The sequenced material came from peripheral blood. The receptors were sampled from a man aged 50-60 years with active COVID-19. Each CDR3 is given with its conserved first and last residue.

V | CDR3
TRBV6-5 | CASSSLRSGVYEQYF
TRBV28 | CASSYEAGREQYF
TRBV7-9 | CASNRAGQGNGYTF
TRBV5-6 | CASSRTGGSNEKLFF
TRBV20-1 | CSASSFLGGGIYEQYF
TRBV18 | CASSSGVAGREQYF
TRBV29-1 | CSVDRSTGELFF
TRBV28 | CASTSTGGADTEAFF
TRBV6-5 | CASKDRAAKNIQYF
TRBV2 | CASSEERAGELFF
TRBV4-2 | CASSQPGLPPYEQYF
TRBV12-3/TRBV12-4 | CASSLKLANEQFF
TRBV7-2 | CASSQPGGQETQYF
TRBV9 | CASSVDPGRETQYF
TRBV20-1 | CSASDIQTQYF
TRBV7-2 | CASSVFRGELFF
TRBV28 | CASSLGLAGSYEQYF
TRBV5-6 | CASSPTIRHSTPYEQYF
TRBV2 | CASNGLAGVDEQYF
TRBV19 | CASNYARGRSGQPQHF
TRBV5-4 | CASSPTGTSYNEQFF
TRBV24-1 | CATSDWGGRATDGELFF
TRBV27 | CASSLSPGQLTIYEQYF
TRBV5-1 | CASSVRRGQDGYTF
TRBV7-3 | CASSLRGRATDTQYF
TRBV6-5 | CASSYRGGPDTQYF
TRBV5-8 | CASSHFKSPGNTIYF
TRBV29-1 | CSVGTGLGLNTF
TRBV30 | CAGGQRRGNEQFF
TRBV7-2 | CAISGGSYNEQFF
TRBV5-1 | CASSREAGADTQYF
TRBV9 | CASSVYGTDYYGYTF
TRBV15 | CATSRPPEPQHF
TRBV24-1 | CATSEPLAGRADTQYF
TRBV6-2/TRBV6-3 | CASSYLTSWNTGELFF
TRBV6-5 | CASSYRGSAYEQYF
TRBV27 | CASSLWSDSNQPQHF
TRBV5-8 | CASSSGYQPQHF
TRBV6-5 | CAAGSGNQPQHF
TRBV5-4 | CASSGGDRGYYGYTF
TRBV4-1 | CASRQTSGGLSSYEQYF
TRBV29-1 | CSVAKDRAAFF
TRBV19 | CASSIRGLSGRPRELFF